This TCR beta chain was sequenced during a study of T cells in Graves' hyperthyroidism and ophthalmopathy. Study-wide findings and caveats: The model identified upcoming ophthalmopathy a median roughly 6.5 months ahead of onset.

Disease duration under 2 months; hyperthyroidism patients were aged 18 to 65. Patients were excluded because of uncontrolled infection, other autoimmune disease, pregnancy or lactation. The CDR3 contains 14 residues. Germline V gene sequence: CDR1 SGDLS, CDR2 YYNGEE. J was trimmed by 7 bases and V by 7 bases; bases with no gene match: 7. About this clonotype itself: Its antigen is unknown.

The source material, RNA transcripts, was used to amplify TCR beta CDR3 regions. HTBI primers drove first-round RT-PCR of the TCR CDR3. TCRdb independently ran MiXCR on the multiplex PCR reads; one entry per CDR3 protein. The data show roughly 96,000 distinct CDR3 sequences, with over 50% seen just once and roughly 29% held by the top ten. The sample consisted of blood. The sequence was collected from a woman aged 40 to 50 with Graves' hyperthyroidism. The chain joins TRBV9 to TRBJ1-6, with 8 bases that match TRBD1. The CDR3 protein is CASQTGTGNSPLHF. CDR3 DNA sequence: TGTGCCAGCCAAACCGGGACAGGCAATTCACCCCTCCACTTT. Filled out from reference TRBV9 and TRBJ1-6, the complete variable domain reads DSGVTQTPKHLITATGQRVTLRCSPRSGDLSVYWYQQSLDQGLQFLIQYYNGEERAKGNILERFSAQQFPDLHSELNLSSLELGDSALYFCASQTGTGNSPLHFGNGTRLTVT.